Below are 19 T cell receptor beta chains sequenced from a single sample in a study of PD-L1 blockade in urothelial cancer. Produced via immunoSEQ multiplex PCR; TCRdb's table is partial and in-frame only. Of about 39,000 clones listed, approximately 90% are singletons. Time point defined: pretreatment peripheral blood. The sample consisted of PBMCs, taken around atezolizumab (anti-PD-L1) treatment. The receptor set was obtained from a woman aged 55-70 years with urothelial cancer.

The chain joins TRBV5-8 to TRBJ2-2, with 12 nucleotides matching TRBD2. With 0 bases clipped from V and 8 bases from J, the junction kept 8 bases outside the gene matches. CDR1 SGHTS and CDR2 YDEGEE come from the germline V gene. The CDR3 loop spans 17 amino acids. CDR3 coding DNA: TGTGCCAGCAGCTTGGGCGCTCGGACTAGCGGGACTGGGGAGCTGTTTTTT. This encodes CASSLGARTSGTGELFF.

The CDR3 nucleotides read TGTGCCAGTAGGGTCTTATCGGGGGATACGCAGTATTTT. Protein: CASRVLSGDTQYF. The V and J genes are TRBV19 and TRBJ2-3; maybe TRBD2 (5 bases). Per the germline V gene, CDR1 is LNHDA and CDR2 is SQIVND (reference sequence). Trimming removed 6 bases at V and 6 bases at J, with 13 bases between. This CDR3 has 13 amino acids.

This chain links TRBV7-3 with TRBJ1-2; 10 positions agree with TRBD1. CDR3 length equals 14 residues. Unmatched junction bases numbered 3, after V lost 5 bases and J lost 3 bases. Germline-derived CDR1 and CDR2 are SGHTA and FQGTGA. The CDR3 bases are TGTGCCAGCAGCCCCGGGACAGGGGACTATGGCTACACCTTC. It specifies CASSPGTGDYGYTF.

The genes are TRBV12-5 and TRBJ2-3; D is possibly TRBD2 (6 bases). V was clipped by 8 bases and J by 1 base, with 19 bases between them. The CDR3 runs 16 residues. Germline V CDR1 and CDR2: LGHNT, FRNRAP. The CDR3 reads CASSRERSSRTDTQYF. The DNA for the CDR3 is TGTGCTAGTTCCCGGGAGCGCTCCTCTCGCACAGATACGCAGTATTTT.

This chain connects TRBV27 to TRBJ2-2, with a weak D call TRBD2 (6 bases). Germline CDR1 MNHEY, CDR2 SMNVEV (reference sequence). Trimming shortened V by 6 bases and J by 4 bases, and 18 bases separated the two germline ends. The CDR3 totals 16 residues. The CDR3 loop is CASSPAPSVVTGELFF. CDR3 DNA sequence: TGTGCCAGCAGCCCAGCCCCTAGCGTCGTCACCGGGGAGCTGTTTTTT.

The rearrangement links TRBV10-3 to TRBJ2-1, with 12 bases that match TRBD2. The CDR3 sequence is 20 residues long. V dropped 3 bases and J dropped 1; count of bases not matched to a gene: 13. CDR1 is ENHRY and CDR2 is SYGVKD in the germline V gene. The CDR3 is CAISEQPGLAGGWSYNEQFF. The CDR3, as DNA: TGTGCCATCAGTGAACAACCGGGACTAGCGGGTGGATGGTCCTACAATGAGCAGTTCTTC.

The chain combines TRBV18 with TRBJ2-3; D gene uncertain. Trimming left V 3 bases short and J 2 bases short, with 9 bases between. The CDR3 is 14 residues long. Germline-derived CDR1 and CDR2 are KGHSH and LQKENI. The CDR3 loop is CASSPESHTDTQYF. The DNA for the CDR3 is TGTGCCAGCTCACCTGAGTCTCACACAGATACGCAGTATTTT.

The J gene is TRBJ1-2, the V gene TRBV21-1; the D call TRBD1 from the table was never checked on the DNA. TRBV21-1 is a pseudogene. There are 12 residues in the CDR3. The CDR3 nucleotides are TGTGCCACAACCCAGGTTTGGGTGGGCTACACCTTC. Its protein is CATTQVWVGYTF.

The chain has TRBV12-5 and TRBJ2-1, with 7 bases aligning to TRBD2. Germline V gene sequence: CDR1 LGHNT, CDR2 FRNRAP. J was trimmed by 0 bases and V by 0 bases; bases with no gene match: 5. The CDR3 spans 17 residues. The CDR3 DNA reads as TGTGCTAGTGGTTTGGTACTGCAGCGGGGCTCCTACAATGAGCAGTTCTTC. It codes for CASGLVLQRGSYNEQFF. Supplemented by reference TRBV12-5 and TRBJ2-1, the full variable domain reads DARVTQTPRHKVTEMGQEVTMRCQPILGHNTVFWYRQTMMQGLELLAYFRNRAPLDDSGMPKDRFSAEMPDATLATLKIQPSEPRDSAVYFCASGLVLQRGSYNEQFFGPGTRLTVL.

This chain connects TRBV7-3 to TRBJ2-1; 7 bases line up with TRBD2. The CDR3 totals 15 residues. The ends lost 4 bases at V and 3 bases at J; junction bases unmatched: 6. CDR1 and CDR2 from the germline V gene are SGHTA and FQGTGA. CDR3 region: CASSSGTTHYNEQFF. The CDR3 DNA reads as TGTGCCAGCAGCTCCGGGACTACCCACTACAATGAGCAGTTCTTC.

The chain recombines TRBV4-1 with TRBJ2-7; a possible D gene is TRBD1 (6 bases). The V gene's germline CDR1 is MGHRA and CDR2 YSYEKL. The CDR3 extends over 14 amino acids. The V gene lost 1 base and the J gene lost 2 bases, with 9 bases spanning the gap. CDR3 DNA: TGCGCCAGCAGCCAAGTAGGACAGACCTACGAGCAGTACTTC. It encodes CASSQVGQTYEQYF.

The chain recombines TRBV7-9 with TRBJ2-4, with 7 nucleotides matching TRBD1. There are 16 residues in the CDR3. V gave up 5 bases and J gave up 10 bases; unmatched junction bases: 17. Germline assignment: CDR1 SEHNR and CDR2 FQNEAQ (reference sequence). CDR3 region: CASSGTGTAFYGIQYF. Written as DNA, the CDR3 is TGTGCCAGCAGCGGCACCGGGACAGCCTTTTATGGGATTCAGTACTTC.

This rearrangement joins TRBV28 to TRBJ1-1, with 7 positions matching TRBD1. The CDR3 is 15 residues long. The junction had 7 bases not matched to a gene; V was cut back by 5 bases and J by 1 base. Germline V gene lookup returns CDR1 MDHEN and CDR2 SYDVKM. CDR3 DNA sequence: TGTGCCAGCAGTGCCCACGGGACAGCGAACACTGAAGCTTTCTTT. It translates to CASSAHGTANTEAFF.

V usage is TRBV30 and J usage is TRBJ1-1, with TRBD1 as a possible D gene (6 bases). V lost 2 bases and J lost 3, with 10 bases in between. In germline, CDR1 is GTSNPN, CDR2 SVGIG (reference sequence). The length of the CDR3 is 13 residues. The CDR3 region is CAWSLTGHTEAFF. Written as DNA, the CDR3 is TGTGCCTGGAGTCTTACAGGGCACACTGAAGCTTTCTTT. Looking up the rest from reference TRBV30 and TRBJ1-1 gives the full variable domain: SQTIHQWPATLVQPVGSPLSLECTVEGTSNPNLYWYRQAAGRGLQLLFYSVGIGQISSEVPQNLSASRPQDRQFILSSKKLLLSDSGFYLCAWSLTGHTEAFFGQGTRLTVV.

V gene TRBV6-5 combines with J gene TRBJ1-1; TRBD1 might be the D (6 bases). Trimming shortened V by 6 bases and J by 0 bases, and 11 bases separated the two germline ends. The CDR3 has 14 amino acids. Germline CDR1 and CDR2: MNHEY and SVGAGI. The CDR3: CASSLRGLNTEAFF. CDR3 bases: TGTGCCAGCAGCCTCAGGGGCCTGAACACTGAAGCTTTCTTT.

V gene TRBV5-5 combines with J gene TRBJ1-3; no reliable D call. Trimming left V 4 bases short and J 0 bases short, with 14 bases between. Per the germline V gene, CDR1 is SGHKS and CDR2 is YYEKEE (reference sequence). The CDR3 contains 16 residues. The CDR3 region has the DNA TGTGCCAGCAGCCCGCGGCAGTACGACTCTGGAAACACCATATATTTT. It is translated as CASSPRQYDSGNTIYF.

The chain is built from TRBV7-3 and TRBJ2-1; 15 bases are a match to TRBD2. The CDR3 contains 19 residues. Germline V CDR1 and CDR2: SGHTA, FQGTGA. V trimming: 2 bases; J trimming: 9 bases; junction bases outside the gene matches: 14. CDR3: CASSLGLAGGPLPLGEQFF. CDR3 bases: TGTGCCAGCAGCTTAGGACTAGCGGGAGGGCCACTGCCTCTGGGTGAGCAGTTCTTC.

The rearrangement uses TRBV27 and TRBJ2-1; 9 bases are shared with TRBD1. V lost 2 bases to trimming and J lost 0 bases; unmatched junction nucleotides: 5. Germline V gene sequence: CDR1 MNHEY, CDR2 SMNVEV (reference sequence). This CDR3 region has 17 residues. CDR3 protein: CASSLNRDRVSYNEQFF. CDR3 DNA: TGTGCCAGCAGTTTAAATAGGGACAGGGTCTCCTACAATGAGCAGTTCTTC.

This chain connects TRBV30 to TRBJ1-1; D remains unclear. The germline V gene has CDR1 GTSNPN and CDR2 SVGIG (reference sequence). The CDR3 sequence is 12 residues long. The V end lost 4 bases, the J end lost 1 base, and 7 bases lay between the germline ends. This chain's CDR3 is CAWMAGNTEAFF. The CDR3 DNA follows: TGTGCCTGGATGGCAGGGAACACTGAAGCTTTCTTT.